This T cell receptor beta chain was identified during a study of blood T cell repertoires in COVID-19. The overall study: COVID-19 samples collected from the United States, Italy and Spain covered acute and convalescent phases. T cells, B-cell-depleted T cells, or PBMCs provided the cDNA or gDNA that served as material.

The CDR3 has 16 amino acids. With 4 bases removed from V and 0 bases from J, the gap between germline ends came to 11 bases. Germline values: CDR1 SGHRS, CDR2 YFSETQ. This table comes from immunoSEQ multiplex PCR, and its TCRdb copy is limited to in-frame clones, with some not included. The sample records 16,000 or so clones, around 87% being singletons. This clone was detected a few times. This clonotype originated in a human donor in a cohort sampled during active COVID-19. The chain links TRBV5-1 to TRBJ1-6, with a tentative D call TRBD1 (6 bases). Sequenced sample: peripheral blood. CDR3 residues: CASSESTGSYNSPLHF. For the CDR3, the DNA is TGCGCCAGCAGCGAATCGACAGGCTCCTATAATTCACCCCTCCACTTT.